The clone carrying this TCR beta chain was found a few times. This sample was included in a study of blood T cells in healthy people across ages. Sample-barcoded 5' priming and a J-beta primer mix drove a second PCR of roughly 6 to 12 cycles. TCRdb passed the 5' RACE reads through MiXCR, listing each CDR3 protein once. The sample yields about 1.6 million distinct CDR3 sequences, about 32% seen once. Germline-derived CDR1 and CDR2 are MGHDK and SYGVNS. Trimming cost V 6 bases and J 4 bases; bases outside gene matches: 7. The CDR3 covers 15 residues. The chain uses TRBV25-1 and TRBJ1-2, with 11 bases fitting TRBD1. Sample: blood. This sequence was found in a woman younger than 45 in good health. CDR3 protein: CASSGWTGGIYGYTF. CDR3 DNA sequence: TGTGCCAGCAGCGGCTGGACAGGGGGCATCTATGGCTACACCTTC.